This T cell receptor (beta chain) was retrieved from a study of cytomegalovirus exposure and HLA in healthy donors (dated by TCRdb to about 2017). With regard to the full study: An earlier analysis of some 550 of the donors reported 250 to 300 Gb of sequence data and some 120 million unique TCR beta sequences from about 179 million T cells. An early release covering some 640 HLA-typed donors comprised about 300 gigabases of sequencing data and tens of millions of unique TCR sequences. To study patterns of TCR occurrence, a later analysis re-analyzed previously published TCR beta repertoires from 550 to 800 donors and added high-resolution HLA genotyping. Because of strong linkage in the cohort, roughly five DR-DQ haplotypes were treated as single units for association and clustering. Genome-wide SNP genotypes for about 65% of the roughly 670 donors were used in a later genetic analysis, which treated that subset as a discovery cohort. The study profiled the T cell repertoires of around 700 subjects by immunosequencing and related them to cytomegalovirus serostatus. An earlier analysis of 500 to 650 of the donors applied high-throughput TCR beta sequencing to assess whether each TCR beta V gene segment acted as functional or pseudogenic. In the later analysis, no new phenotypic data were used to find candidate immune exposures; instead, reliance was placed on TCR beta sequences and their occurrence across donors. A separate validation cohort of 90 to 150 different subjects was used in addition to the roughly 720-subject first cohort. Class I and class II HLA loci were covered by the typing at four-digit resolution. The study aimed to test whether cataloging public T cell receptors could reveal signatures of past pathogen exposure. All discovery cohort repertoires had been generated on a single sequencing platform. Across approximately 420 genotyped donors of the cohort, an average of about 240,000 unique TCR beta nucleotide sequences per donor were sequenced, and approximately 19% of those sequences were non-productive. Of the 300 to 450 genotyped donors, more than 75% were placed in the genetic ancestry cluster associated with self-reported Caucasian donors. The number of donors typed differed by locus, with about 629-630 for A, B, C, DRB1 and DQB1, roughly 520 for DQA1, approximately 570 for DPA1, and 450 to 480 for DPB1. Alongside the repertoire data, information on donor age, sex, ethnicity and CMV serostatus was compiled. To predict cytomegalovirus infection status, the study brought together high-throughput TCR immunosequencing, statistical association of individual TCRs with disease status, and machine learning.

Preparation of the library involved the immunoSEQ multiplex PCR assay. A mixture of 60 forward primers for TCR Vbeta segments and 13 reverse primers for TCR Jbeta segments was used in the multiplex PCR. The CDR3 region of rearranged TCR beta genes was amplified from genomic DNA with a multiplex PCR assay. On the Illumina HiSeq System, the amplified TCR beta libraries were sequenced as 87-base-pair reads. On the authors' methods: Across the roughly 640 repertoires, a later analysis counted tens of millions of unique TCR beta chains, roughly 11 million of which were shared by at least two donors. A nearest-neighbor algorithm error-corrected the raw reads and collapsed the reads into unique sequences, merging closely related sequences to remove PCR and sequencing errors. CDR3 sequences were aligned to IMGT reference sequences to assign V, D and J gene segments. For a sequence to be retained, a match of at least six nucleotides was required to both a V gene segment and a J gene segment. A rearrangement was called productive if the CDR3 had no stop codons and remained in frame with V and J, and every other rearrangement was called non-productive. Following IMGT convention, CDR3 was defined as the stretch from the second conserved V-encoded cysteine up to the conserved J-encoded phenylalanine. In an earlier analysis of more than 550 of the donors, sequences lacking an unambiguous match to a single V gene segment were excluded. In an earlier analysis of more than 500 of the donors, a V segment was called functional when productive rearrangements were above 56.7%, and segregating when the standard deviation between donors exceeded 5%. To diagnose cytomegalovirus status from the catalog of TCR beta chain sequences, a statistical classification framework was built. A later analysis assigned V and J genes by comparing TCR nucleotide sequences with IMGT/GENE-DB human TR gene sequences. Using the TCRdist pipeline, a later analysis assigned CDR3 sequences along with most-parsimonious VDJ recombination scenarios. A later analysis defined each TCR beta chain by its CDR3 amino acid sequence plus V-gene family, and excluded reads lacking a unique V-gene family. In a later analysis, approximately 640 highly shared, low-generation-probability nucleotide sequences were removed to address suspected cross-contamination and a sequencing artifact. A later analysis calculated a clonal expansion index for each public chain from normalized within-repertoire ranks of inferred template counts. In a later analysis, generation probabilities were computed using a VDJ recombination model fitted to out-of-frame rearrangements, and the results were checked against IGoR. In a later analysis, TCR-TCR, TCR-HLA and TCR-CMV co-occurrence was scored with hypergeometric tests, and a repertoire-size bias correction was applied to TCR pairs. To estimate false discovery rates, a later analysis permuted the HLA or CMV assignments 20 times. A later analysis grouped co-occurring TCRs with DBSCAN, adding TCRdist sequence similarity when clustering within HLA-allele-positive subsets. Repertoires with fewer than 30,000 or more than 120,000 public chains were left out of co-occurrence clustering, as were four to six repertoires with anomalous nucleotide sharing. TCRdb's version of the immuneACCESS table is confined to in-frame rearrangements and falls short of the full clone set. An unresolved V gene accounts for under half of the shortfall where checked; the remainder is of unknown origin. The D gene and trimming were derived from the DNA, and the V and J assignments and clone size from that table. The sample table contains roughly 200,000 clones; only one count was recorded for just over 75% of them. About 3.8% of the sample rests with the top ten.

Remarks on this clone: There is no known antigen for this receptor. No base quality values were provided; no much bigger clone lies one nucleotide off.

The cohort consisted of 600 to 700 healthy bone marrow donors. At the time of sampling, all cohort members were nominally healthy, though unrecorded immune exposures were likely present. The donor was CMV seropositive and belonged to the group of over 250 seropositive cohort members. A peripheral blood sample was provided by each donor, and peripheral blood mononuclear cells were used for TCR beta sequencing. Genomic DNA was extracted from the blood cell samples with the Qiagen DNeasy Blood Extraction Kit. The CDR3 contains 14 residues, cysteine and phenylalanine counted. Here the CDR3 DNA is all that survives: 42 bases in frame from base 1. CDR1 LGHNA and CDR2 YNFKEQ are derived from the germline V gene. Compared with germline, V lacks 2 bases and J lacks 4 bases; bases without a gene match: 1. Study-level results and caveats: In an earlier analysis of some 500 of the donors, most TCR beta V segments appeared in productive rearrangements about 90% or about 30% of the time, broadly matching IMGT annotations. Compared with the roughly 700-donor mean, donors in an Asian-associated ancestry cluster had fewer N-insertions in productive TCRs, according to a later genetic analysis. The cohort was sequenced for TCR beta chains only, and without alpha or paired-chain data the features that could be detected were limited. The only immune exposure information available for the cohort was CMV serostatus. According to a later analysis, parvovirus B19, influenza, CMV and Epstein-Barr virus appeared linked to several top co-occurrence clusters. A further reported finding was that TCR beta sequences accurately predicted the HLA-A and HLA-B alleles for most subjects in the first cohort. When HLA alleles, especially DR and DQ, strongly co-occurred, TCR associations were difficult to assign to individual alleles. The study gave a list of under 200 TCR beta chains associated with cytomegalovirus. Correlated functional status among segregating V segments might reflect linkage disequilibrium, but an unknown experimental factor could not be ruled out. Some IMGT-functional V segments, including TRBV6-2 and TRBV6-3, could not be distinguished by the 87-base-pair reads and were therefore excluded. Specific HLA alleles were associated with roughly 16,000 TCR beta sequences at a false discovery rate of 0.05 in a later analysis. According to the authors, the approach could potentially be generalized to other disease states and immunological phenotypes. In both the original and validation cohorts, the classifier was reported to diagnose cytomegalovirus status with high specificity and sensitivity. A later analysis found that most CMV-associated TCR beta chains appeared HLA-restricted, with HLA associations seemingly driven largely by CMV exposure. Roughly uniform sequencing depth across donors was assumed in presence/absence analyses, although this assumption may not hold. Because counts were too low, approximately 15 rarely observed V segments, including chromosome 9 orphons, were excluded from the earlier analysis of some 590 of the donors. According to a later analysis, TCR association rates differed among HLA loci, with DRB1 alleles showing the most associated TCRs and HLA-C alleles showing the fewest. Because HLA typing was missing for some donors at each locus, association tests included only the typed subset. Most TCR sequences were seen in very few donors, while some public TCRs were found in many individuals. In vitro tests confirmed that a few of the cytomegalovirus-associated TCR beta chains recognize cytomegalovirus antigens. In a later genetic analysis, a missense DCLRE1C variant was associated with V-gene and J-gene trimming of TCR beta chains, and the association was replicated in an independent cohort. A cluster of highly shared sequence variants was judged likely to represent a technical artifact of the sequencing pipeline. A later analysis found that HLA-associated TCR beta chains were more clonally expanded and had lower generation probabilities than equally common non-associated chains.

This sequence originates from a woman in her sixties in good health and CMV-seropositive. The V and J segments used are TRBV4-2 and TRBJ2-3; 9 central bases correspond to TRBD1. Sequenced: PBMCs. The bases read TGTGCCAGCAGCCAATGGACAGGGGCAGATACGCAGTATTTT. It encodes CASSQWTGADTQYF.